This T cell receptor beta chain came from a study of cytomegalovirus exposure and HLA in healthy donors. Overall study findings and caveats: A list of roughly 160 TCR beta chains associated with cytomegalovirus was given. In a later analysis, HLA-associated TCR beta chains were more clonally expanded than equally common others. Data from an earlier analysis indicated that most TCR beta V segments were productive either about 90% or about 30% of the time.

This clone was counted once. Its antigen is unidentified. The study ran its PCR with 60 Vbeta and 13 Jbeta primers. TCRdb's copy holds only in-frame clones and misses some; the assay was immunoSEQ multiplex PCR. The table has more than 95,000 clones, roughly four fifths seen once. The receptor comes from a man aged 45-60 years in good health and CMV-seronegative. The sample comprised PBMCs.

The CDR3 coding sequence is TGCGCCAGCAGCGCGGGACAGGGGGCGGATACGCAGTATTTT. Its translation is CASSAGQGADTQYF. The chain combines TRBV5-1 with TRBJ2-3; 12 nucleotides match TRBD1. This CDR3 is built from 14 residues. V shed 4 bases, J shed 6 bases, and the junction held 3 bases outside the gene matches. In germline, CDR1 is SGHRS, CDR2 YFSETQ. The entire variable domain, with the rest obtained from reference TRBV5-1 and TRBJ2-3, is as follows: KAGVTQTPRYLIKTRGQQVTLSCSPISGHRSVSWYQQTPGQGLQFLFEYFSETQRNKGNFPGRFSGRQFSNSRSEMNVSTLELGDSALYLCASSAGQGADTQYFGPGTRLTVL.